These 27 T cell receptor beta chains originate from one sample sequenced in a study of T cells in Graves' hyperthyroidism and ophthalmopathy. From RNA transcripts, TCR beta CDR3 regions were amplified. The HTBI primer set was used in a first-round RT-PCR of the TCR CDR3. From the multiplex PCR reads, TCRdb called clonotypes with MiXCR, one entry per CDR3 protein. The data contain a few hundred thousand distinct CDR3 sequences, roughly 13% of them singletons. Specimen: blood. The receptor source for this set is a man aged 25 to 40 with Graves' hyperthyroidism that later progressed to Graves' ophthalmopathy.

The table lists this clonotype with many counts. The rearrangement uses TRBV10-1 and TRBJ1-1, with a weak D call TRBD1 (5 bases). With 10 bases removed from V and 4 bases from J, the gap between germline ends came to 16 bases. CDR3 size: 13 residues. CDR1 is WNHNN, CDR2 SYGVQD, per germline (reference sequence). DNA for the CDR3: TGCGCCATCGAACGGGGGGGACGCACTGAAGCTTTCTTT. This gives the protein CAIERGGRTEAFF.

This clonotype was counted a few times. This chain connects TRBV5-6 to TRBJ2-2, with 13 positions matching TRBD2. The CDR3 is 18 residues long. The germline V gene encodes CDR1 SGHDT and CDR2 YYEEEE. The ends lost 2 bases at V and 2 bases at J; junction bases unmatched: 6. CDR3 bases: TGTGCCAGCAGCTTCCTGACTAGCGGGGGGCAAAACACCGGGGAGCTGTTTTTT. Protein sequence: CASSFLTSGGQNTGELFF. Together with reference TRBV5-6 and TRBJ2-2, the CDR3 gives the full variable domain: DAGVTQSPTHLIKTRGQQVTLRCSPKSGHDTVSWYQQALGQGPQFIFQYYEEEERQRGNFPDRFSGHQFPNYSSELNVNALLLGDSALYLCASSFLTSGGQNTGELFFGEGSRLTVL.

This clonotype was seen a handful of times. V and J are TRBV5-8 and TRBJ1-2; D gene uncertain. This CDR3 comprises 16 residues. V gave up 4 bases and J gave up 3 bases, with 19 bases separating them. In germline, CDR1 is SGHTS, CDR2 YDEGEE. CDR3 coding DNA: TGTGCCAGCAGCCCTATTGCCCGGGAGGTAGACTATGGCTACACCTTC. It specifies CASSPIAREVDYGYTF.

The chain carries TRBV19 and TRBJ1-5, with 9 bases matching TRBD1. After removal of 5 bases from V and 2 bases from J, the junction contained 7 bases not matched to a gene. The germline CDR1 and CDR2 sequences are LNHDA and SQIVND (reference sequence). The CDR3 sequence is 16 residues long. This CDR3 is CASSPGQGIRNQPQHF. The DNA for the CDR3 is TGTGCCAGTAGTCCGGGACAGGGAATTCGCAATCAGCCCCAGCATTTT.

This clonotype has at least ten counts. The gene calls are TRBV2 and TRBJ2-3, with 12 bases matching TRBD1. Per the germline V gene, CDR1 is SNHLY and CDR2 is FYNNEI. V lost 3 bases, J lost 8 bases, and 12 bases stayed unmatched. This CDR3 has 17 amino acids. This CDR3 is CASSEASGTGGLITQYF. CDR3 coding DNA: TGTGCCAGCAGTGAGGCTTCCGGGACAGGGGGCTTGATTACGCAGTATTTT. The full variable domain, with the rest looked up from reference TRBV2 and TRBJ2-3, is EPEVTQTPSHQVTQMGQEVILRCVPISNHLYFYWYRQILGQKVEFLVSFYNNEISEKSEIFDDQFSVERPDGSNFTLKIRSTKLEDSAMYFCASSEASGTGGLITQYFGPGTRLTVL.

In this sample, this clonotype turned up many times. The chain joins TRBV7-2 to TRBJ2-7; D might be TRBD1 (6 bases). The germline V gene encodes CDR1 SGHTA and CDR2 FQGNSA. V dropped 2 bases and J dropped 7 bases, with 12 bases sitting between them. The CDR3 is 13 amino acids. The CDR3 coding sequence is TGTGCCAGCAGCTTAACAGGGTCTAGAGAGCAGTACTTC. This gives the protein CASSLTGSREQYF.

The chain uses TRBV20-1 and TRBJ2-2; 13 nucleotides align to TRBD2. This CDR3 has 15 residues. Germline V CDR1 and CDR2: DFQATT, SNEGSKA (reference sequence). V lost 5 bases to trimming and J lost 6 bases; unmatched junction nucleotides: 6. In nucleotides, the CDR3 is TGCAGTGCTTCACTAGCGGGGGGGCCAGCCGGGGAGCTGTTTTTT. Translating gives CSASLAGGPAGELFF.

This clonotype was seen at least ten times. The CDR3 loop is CASSSGTGFEKLFF. CDR3 bases: TGTGCCAGCAGCTCCGGGACAGGGTTTGAAAAACTGTTTTTT. The chain recombines TRBV5-5 with TRBJ1-4; 9 bases map to TRBD1. Trimming removed 3 bases from V and 7 bases from J; junction bases left unmatched: 4. Germline V gene lookup returns CDR1 SGHKS and CDR2 YYEKEE (reference sequence). CDR3 length equals 14 residues.

This clonotype was observed a few times. The chain joins TRBV6-5 to TRBJ2-3; D might be TRBD2 (5 bases). CDR1 and CDR2 (germline): MNHEY, SVGAGI. Between the trimmed V and J ends, which lost 2 bases and 11 bases, there was a span of 8 bases. The CDR3 totals 11 residues. The CDR3 spells CASSYQEGQYF. The CDR3 bases are TGTGCCAGCAGTTACCAAGAGGGGCAGTATTTT.

The J gene is TRBJ2-1, the V gene TRBV20-1; 7 bases are a match to TRBD1. Germline V CDR1 and CDR2: DFQATT, SNEGSKA (reference sequence). J was trimmed by 7 bases and V by 1 base; bases with no gene match: 10. The CDR3 is 15 amino acids. The CDR3 loop is CSARALGGVLNEQFF. CDR3 nucleotide sequence: TGCAGTGCTAGAGCCCTAGGGGGCGTTTTGAATGAGCAGTTCTTC.

The chain is built from TRBV6-1 and TRBJ1-5; perhaps TRBD1 as D (5 bases). Germline V CDR1 and CDR2: MNHNS, SASEGT. V was clipped by 6 bases and J by 2 bases, with 14 bases between them. The CDR3 loop spans 15 amino acids. In nucleotides, the CDR3 is TGTGCCAGCAGCAAGGGGATTTACGGCAATCAGCCCCAGCATTTT. Translating it yields CASSKGIYGNQPQHF.

As regards this clonotype: A much bigger clone sits one base away, suggesting this may be a read error. V and J are TRBV11-2 and TRBJ2-3; possible D gene TRBD2, 5 bases. This CDR3 spans 13 amino acids. The V gene's germline CDR1 is SGHAT and CDR2 FQNNGV. Trimming pared 5 bases from V and 8 bases from J, leaving 14 bases between. The DNA for the CDR3 is TGTGCCAGCAGCGACCTAGCTGAAGCTACGCAGTATTTT. Protein product: CASSDLAEATQYF.

The chain recombines TRBV28 with TRBJ2-2, with D maybe TRBD2 (5 bases). CDR3 length: 15 amino acids. The germline V and J ends were trimmed by 2 bases and 3 bases, with 10 bases remaining between them. Looked up from germline, CDR1 is MDHEN and CDR2 is SYDVKM. The CDR3 nucleotides read TGTGCCAGCAGTTTAAGGGAGATCGACACCGGGGAGCTGTTTTTT. Translation gives CASSLREIDTGELFF.

This clonotype occurred many times. The chain couples TRBV27 to TRBJ2-7, with a tentative D call TRBD2 (6 bases). Trimming stripped 2 bases from V and 6 bases from J, with 17 bases between. The CDR3 contains 15 residues. From germline, CDR1 is MNHEY and CDR2 SMNVEV (reference sequence). The CDR3 is CASSLRTRGAGEQYF. The CDR3 bases are TGTGCCAGCAGTTTACGAACGCGGGGAGCGGGCGAGCAGTACTTC.

The table lists this clonotype with many counts. The CDR3 DNA is TGTGCCAGCAGCTGGGAGGAGAACACTGAAGCTTTCTTT. Its translation: CASSWEENTEAFF. The rearrangement joins TRBV11-2 to TRBJ1-1; no clear D. The V gene lost 4 bases and the J gene lost 1 base, with 7 bases spanning the gap. The CDR3 runs 13 residues. Germline loops: CDR1 SGHAT, CDR2 FQNNGV.

A word on this clonotype: A much larger clonotype is one base distant, so this may be a read error. V is TRBV10-3 and J is TRBJ1-1; D not resolved. There are 13 residues in the CDR3. Germline CDR1 is ENHRY and CDR2 is SYGVKD. The CDR3 sequence is CVINENTATEAFF. DNA for the CDR3: TGTGTCATCAACGAAAACACAGCCACTGAAGCTTTCTTT.

The chain couples TRBV28 to TRBJ1-4; D may be TRBD1 (5 bases). The length of the CDR3 is 16 residues. Trimming pared 6 bases from V and 15 bases from J, leaving 29 bases between. The V gene's germline CDR1 is MDHEN and CDR2 SYDVKM. This CDR3 reads CASSTPTREDSFGLFF. CDR3 DNA: TGTGCCAGCAGCACTCCAACGCGGGAAGACAGCTTTGGCTTGTTTTTT.

This clonotype was counted many times. The chain recombines TRBV20-1 with TRBJ2-7; 9 nucleotides align to TRBD2. The CDR3 runs 16 residues. Germline CDR1 and CDR2: DFQATT and SNEGSKA (reference sequence). The trim removed 5 bases at V and 0 bases at J, leaving 11 bases unmatched. CDR3 loop: CSAETLAGIISYEQYF. The CDR3 nucleotides are TGCAGTGCTGAAACTCTAGCGGGGATAATCTCCTACGAGCAGTACTTC.

This clonotype was observed at least ten times. The chain has TRBV5-1 and TRBJ2-1; 8 nucleotides match TRBD2. The germline V gene has CDR1 SGHRS and CDR2 YFSETQ. CDR3 length: 15 residues. Trimming cost V 3 bases and J 1 base; bases outside gene matches: 3. The CDR3 DNA follows: TGCGCCAGCAGCTCGGGGGGGGATTCCTACAATGAGCAGTTCTTC. The encoded protein is CASSSGGDSYNEQFF. Variable domain in full (rest from reference TRBV5-1 and TRBJ2-1): KAGVTQTPRYLIKTRGQQVTLSCSPISGHRSVSWYQQTPGQGLQFLFEYFSETQRNKGNFPGRFSGRQFSNSRSEMNVSTLELGDSALYLCASSSGGDSYNEQFFGPGTRLTVL.

This clonotype has at least ten counts. The chain has TRBV30 and TRBJ2-5; the D is unclear. This CDR3 has 11 residues. The germline gives CDR1 GTSNPN, CDR2 SVGIG (reference sequence). The V end lost 1 base, the J end lost 4 bases, and 4 bases lay between the germline ends. The CDR3 DNA follows: TGTGCCTGGAGTGCAGGAGAGACCCAGTACTTC. As protein: CAWSAGETQYF. The full variable domain, its missing parts supplied by reference TRBV30 and TRBJ2-5, is SQTIHQWPATLVQPVGSPLSLECTVEGTSNPNLYWYRQAAGRGLQLLFYSVGIGQISSEVPQNLSASRPQDRQFILSSKKLLLSDSGFYLCAWSAGETQYFGPGTRLLVL.

This clonotype was detected only a few times. This chain joins TRBV28 and TRBJ2-7; 8 positions agree with TRBD2. Germline V lookup: CDR1 MDHEN, CDR2 SYDVKM. Trimming removed 8 bases from V and 3 bases from J; junction bases left unmatched: 6. The CDR3 has 13 amino acids. CDR3 nucleotide sequence: TGTGCCAGCGTGCCGGGGGGGAACTACGAGCAGTACTTC. Its translation: CASVPGGNYEQYF.

The chain uses TRBV7-9 and TRBJ2-7; a possible D gene is TRBD1 (6 bases). In germline, CDR1 is SEHNR, CDR2 FQNEAQ (reference sequence). V was trimmed by 0 bases and J by 6 bases, leaving 15 bases between them. The CDR3 covers 15 residues. Here the CDR3 reads CASSLATGSRGEQYF. CDR3 nucleotides: TGTGCCAGCAGCTTAGCGACAGGATCGAGAGGCGAGCAGTACTTC.

This clonotype was seen more than once but under ten times. The rearrangement links TRBV5-1 to TRBJ2-2; D might be TRBD1 (5 bases). The ends were cut back, 4 bases at V and 3 bases at J, with 16 bases in the middle. CDR3 size: 16 residues. CDR1 and CDR2 (germline): SGHRS, YFSETQ. The CDR3 bases are TGCGCCAGCAGCCTACGACAGATATTAGACACCGGGGAGCTGTTTTTT. It encodes CASSLRQILDTGELFF.

This clonotype was detected many times. The V call is TRBV28, the J call TRBJ2-3; no reliable D call. The CDR3 has 17 amino acids. Germline assignment: CDR1 MDHEN and CDR2 SYDVKM. V lost 5 bases, J lost 4 bases, and 22 bases lay in between. The CDR3 sequence is CASSTIRPFISADTQYF. The CDR3 nucleotides are TGTGCCAGCAGTACCATCCGACCCTTTATCTCGGCAGATACGCAGTATTTT.

This clonotype was counted ten times or more. The gene calls are TRBV11-3 and TRBJ2-5; 7 bases align to TRBD2. J gave up 0 bases and V 5 bases, and 9 bases lay outside the gene matches. The CDR3 is 16 amino acids. The V gene's germline CDR1 is SGHNT and CDR2 YENEEA. This CDR3 is CASSAGTNPYQETQYF. The CDR3 DNA follows: TGTGCCAGCAGCGCTGGGACTAACCCGTACCAAGAGACCCAGTACTTC.

This clonotype was detected only a few times. The V call is TRBV5-1, the J call TRBJ1-6; no clear D gene. Germline assignment: CDR1 SGHRS and CDR2 YFSETQ. The CDR3 runs 15 residues. The V gene lost 2 bases and the J gene lost 1 base, with 7 bases spanning the gap. The CDR3: CASSFGESYNSPLHF. In DNA form, the CDR3 reads TGCGCCAGCAGCTTTGGGGAATCCTATAATTCACCCCTCCACTTT.

The V gene is TRBV10-3, the J gene TRBJ2-7; no clear D. The CDR3 sequence is 15 residues long. Trimming left V 3 bases short and J 3 bases short, with 15 bases between. Germline assignment: CDR1 ENHRY and CDR2 SYGVKD. CDR3 sequence (DNA): TGTGCCATCAGTGAAGGAAGATTAGCCATCTACGAGCAGTACTTC. This encodes CAISEGRLAIYEQYF.